The 13 T cell receptor beta chains given below trace back to one sample, sequenced in a study of OX40 agonist ivuxolimab in advanced cancers. Sequencing used immunoSEQ multiplex PCR; TCRdb keeps in-frame clones, though not all of them. This repertoire shows 34,000 or so clones, roughly 79% found once; its top ten account for less than 25%. The sequencing used CD4+ or CD8+ T cells sorted from blood, collected in a trial of the OX40 agonist ivuxolimab. The receptors were sampled from an adult with an advanced solid tumor such as melanoma, head and neck, liver or kidney cancer.

This clone showed up just a few times. The chain recombines TRBV7-2 with TRBJ1-2; no clear D gene. Germline V lookup: CDR1 SGHTA, CDR2 FQGNSA. Trimming left V 3 bases short and J 1 base short, with 9 bases between. The CDR3 spans 14 residues. The chain's CDR3 is CASSFDGFNYGYTF. Here the CDR3 DNA reads TGTGCCAGCAGCTTCGACGGATTTAACTATGGCTACACCTTC.

The chain has TRBV2 and TRBJ2-1, with TRBD2 identical over 10 bases. Germline CDR1 reads SNHLY; CDR2 reads FYNNEI. The CDR3 consists of 16 residues. V shed 4 bases and J 8 bases; nucleotides not matched to a gene: 11. The CDR3 protein is CASSVEGSGGEDEQFF. In DNA form, the CDR3 reads TGTGCCAGCAGTGTCGAGGGAAGCGGGGGGGAAGATGAGCAGTTCTTC.

The V and J genes are TRBV19 and TRBJ1-5; 7 nucleotides agree with TRBD1. Per germline, CDR1 LNHDA and CDR2 SQIVND (reference sequence). The J segment lost 6 bases and the V segment lost 3 bases, leaving 8 bases of the junction unmatched. This CDR3 has 15 residues. The CDR3 bases are TGTGCCAGTAGTATTTGGACAGGCTTAAGTCAGCCCCAGCATTTT. Residues: CASSIWTGLSQPQHF.

This clone was observed once. This chain links TRBV11-1 with TRBJ1-1, with TRBD1 as a possible D gene (5 bases). CDR1 and CDR2 (germline): SGHAT, FQDESV (reference sequence). The CDR3 runs to 15 residues. Trimming pared 2 bases from V and 5 bases from J, leaving 15 bases between. CDR3 sequence reads: CASSLRQSGKTEAFF. In DNA form, the CDR3 reads TGTGCCAGCAGCTTAAGACAGTCTGGTAAAACTGAAGCTTTCTTT. Variable domain in full (rest from reference TRBV11-1 and TRBJ1-1): EAEVAQSPRYKITEKSQAVAFWCDPISGHATLYWYRQILGQGPELLVQFQDESVVDDSQLPKDRFSAERLKGVDSTLKIQPAELGDSAMYLCASSLRQSGKTEAFFGQGTRLTVV.

The rearrangement uses TRBV19 and TRBJ1-1; 7 bases line up with TRBD1. Unmatched junction bases numbered 9, after V lost 6 bases and J lost 5 bases. The CDR3 totals 14 residues. Germline loops: CDR1 LNHDA, CDR2 SQIVND (reference sequence). The CDR3 protein is CASSPLDRVTEAFF. As DNA, the CDR3 is TGTGCCAGTAGCCCCCTCGACAGGGTAACTGAAGCTTTCTTT.

This chain joins TRBV7-2 and TRBJ2-7, with TRBD2 identical over 7 bases. Losses at the gene ends were 5 bases for V and 3 bases for J; bases not matched to a gene: 13. The CDR3 loop spans 16 amino acids. In germline, CDR1 is SGHTA, CDR2 FQGNSA. As DNA, the CDR3 is TGTGCCAGCAGCCCTCCCCCCCCCACTAGCGACTACGAGCAGTACTTC. Residues: CASSPPPPTSDYEQYF. The variable domain in full, with the rest retrieved from reference TRBV7-2 and TRBJ2-7, is GAGVSQSPSNKVTEKGKDVELRCDPISGHTALYWYRQSLGQGLEFLIYFQGNSAPDKSGLPSDRFSAERTGGSVSTLTIQRTQQEDSAVYLCASSPPPPTSDYEQYFGPGTRLTVT.

The rearrangement joins TRBV27 to TRBJ2-7; the match to TRBD2 covers 8 bases. Germline CDR1 reads MNHEY; CDR2 reads SMNVEV (reference sequence). This CDR3 has 14 amino acids. V lost 6 bases, J lost 4 bases, and 8 bases stayed unmatched. The CDR3 loop is CASRKSGGQYEQYF. The CDR3 DNA follows: TGTGCCAGCAGAAAAAGCGGGGGCCAATACGAGCAGTACTTC.

The rearrangement links TRBV4-2 to TRBJ2-7; D gene ambiguous. Per germline, CDR1 LGHNA and CDR2 YNFKEQ. The CDR3 is 13 residues long. The germline V and J ends were trimmed by 2 bases and 3 bases, with 8 bases remaining between them. The CDR3 sequence is CASSQRNNYEQYF. In DNA form, the CDR3 reads TGTGCCAGCAGCCAAAGAAACAACTACGAGCAGTACTTC.

The J gene is TRBJ1-5, the V gene TRBV6-1; D is ambiguous. The germline V gene encodes CDR1 MNHNS and CDR2 SASEGT. CDR3 length: 12 residues. Trimming pared 5 bases from V and 2 bases from J, leaving 4 bases between. The CDR3, as DNA: TGTGCCAGCAGTAGGGGCAATCAGCCCCAGCATTTT. Its translation: CASSRGNQPQHF.

This clone occurred a few times. J is TRBJ1-1 and V is TRBV4-1; D unclear. The ends were cut back, 5 bases at V and 4 bases at J, with 14 bases in the middle. Per the germline V gene, CDR1 is MGHRA and CDR2 is YSYEKL. The CDR3 totals 14 residues. CDR3 sequence: CASSNVGFVTEAFF. In DNA form, the CDR3 reads TGCGCCAGCAGCAACGTGGGGTTCGTCACTGAAGCTTTCTTT.

This clone was seen only once. The chain carries TRBV14 and TRBJ2-2, with D hard to call. V gave up 4 bases and J gave up 0 bases, with 12 bases separating them. Germline V gene sequence: CDR1 SGHDN, CDR2 FVKESK. CDR3 length equals 16 residues. DNA for the CDR3: TGTGCCAGCAGCCCCCTAGGGTCTGCGAACACCGGGGAGCTGTTTTTT. Its translation is CASSPLGSANTGELFF. Using reference TRBV14 and TRBJ2-2 for the parts outside the CDR3, the full variable domain is EAGVTQFPSHSVIEKGQTVTLRCDPISGHDNLYWYRRVMGKEIKFLLHFVKESKQDESGMPNNRFLAERTGGTYSTLKVQPAELEDSGVYFCASSPLGSANTGELFFGEGSRLTVL.

The V call is TRBV7-3, the J call TRBJ2-3, with TRBD1 as a possible D gene (6 bases). Per germline, CDR1 SGHTA and CDR2 FQGTGA. Trimming stripped 5 bases from V and 0 bases from J, with 12 bases between. The CDR3 has 15 residues. This CDR3 reads CASSDPGASTDTQYF. The CDR3 nucleotides are TGTGCCAGCAGCGACCCAGGGGCCAGCACAGATACGCAGTATTTT.

This clone was seen more than once but under ten times. The rearrangement joins TRBV11-2 to TRBJ2-3; TRBD2 aligns across 9 bases. This CDR3 is built from 17 residues. The trim removed 3 bases at V and 1 base at J, leaving 8 bases unmatched. Germline V gene sequence: CDR1 SGHAT, CDR2 FQNNGV. In DNA, the CDR3 is TGTGCCAGCAGCTTGAGGGGCGGGGGGGCCGGCACAGATACGCAGTATTTT. This sequence encodes CASSLRGGGAGTDTQYF.